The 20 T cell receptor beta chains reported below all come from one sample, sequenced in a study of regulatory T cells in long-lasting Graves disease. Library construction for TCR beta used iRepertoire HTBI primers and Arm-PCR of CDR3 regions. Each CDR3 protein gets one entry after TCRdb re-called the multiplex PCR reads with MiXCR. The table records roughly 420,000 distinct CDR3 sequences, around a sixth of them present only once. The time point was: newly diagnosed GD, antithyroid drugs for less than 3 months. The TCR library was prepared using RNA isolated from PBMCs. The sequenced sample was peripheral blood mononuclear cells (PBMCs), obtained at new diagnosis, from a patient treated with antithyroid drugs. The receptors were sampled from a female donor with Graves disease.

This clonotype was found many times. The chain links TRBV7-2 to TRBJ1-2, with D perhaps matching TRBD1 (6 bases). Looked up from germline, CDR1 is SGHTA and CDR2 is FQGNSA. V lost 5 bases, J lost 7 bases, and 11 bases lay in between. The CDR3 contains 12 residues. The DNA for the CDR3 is TGTGCCAGCAGCCCGGGGGCTGTTGGCTACACCTTC. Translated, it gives CASSPGAVGYTF.

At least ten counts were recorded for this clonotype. The CDR3 nucleotides are TGTGCCAGCAGGGGAGTTAAAGGTTTATGGGACACTGAAGCTTTCTTT. It codes for CASRGVKGLWDTEAFF. V and J are TRBV6-1 and TRBJ1-1; D uncertain. V was trimmed by 6 bases and J by 3 bases, leaving 20 bases between them. CDR1 and CDR2 from the germline V gene are MNHNS and SASEGT. The CDR3 contains 16 residues.

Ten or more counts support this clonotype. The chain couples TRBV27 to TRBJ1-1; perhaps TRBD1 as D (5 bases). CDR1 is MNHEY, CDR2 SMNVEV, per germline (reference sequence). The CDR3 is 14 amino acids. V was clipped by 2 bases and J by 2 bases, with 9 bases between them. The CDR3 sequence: CASSLGRTNTEAFF. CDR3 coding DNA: TGTGCCAGCAGTTTAGGTCGGACAAACACTGAAGCTTTCTTT.

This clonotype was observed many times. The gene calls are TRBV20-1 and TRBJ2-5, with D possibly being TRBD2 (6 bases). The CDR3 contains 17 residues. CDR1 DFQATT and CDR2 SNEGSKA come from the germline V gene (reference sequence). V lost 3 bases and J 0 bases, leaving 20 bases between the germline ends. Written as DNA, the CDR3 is TGCAGTGCTAGGAGGGGTTTTTTACGCGGGGACCAAGAGACCCAGTACTTC. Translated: CSARRGFLRGDQETQYF.

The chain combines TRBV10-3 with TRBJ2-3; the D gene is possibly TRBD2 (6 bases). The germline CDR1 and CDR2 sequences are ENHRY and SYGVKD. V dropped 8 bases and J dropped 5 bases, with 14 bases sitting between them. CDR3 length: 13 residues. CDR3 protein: CAISLAGGDTQYF. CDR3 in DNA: TGTGCCATCTCGCTAGCCGGGGGAGATACGCAGTATTTT.

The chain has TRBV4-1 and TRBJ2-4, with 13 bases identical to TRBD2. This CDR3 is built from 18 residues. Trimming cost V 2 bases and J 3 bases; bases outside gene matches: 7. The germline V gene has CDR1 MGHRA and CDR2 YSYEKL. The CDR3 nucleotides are TGCGCCAGCAGCCAACGGACTAGCGGGAGTATGGTCAAAAACATTCAGTACTTC. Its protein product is CASSQRTSGSMVKNIQYF.

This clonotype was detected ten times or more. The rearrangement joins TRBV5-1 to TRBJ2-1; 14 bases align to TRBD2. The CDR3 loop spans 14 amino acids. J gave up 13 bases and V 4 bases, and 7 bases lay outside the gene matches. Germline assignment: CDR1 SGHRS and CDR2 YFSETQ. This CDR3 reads CASSPRLAGGPQFF. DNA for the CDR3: TGCGCCAGCAGCCCTAGACTAGCGGGAGGGCCCCAGTTCTTC.

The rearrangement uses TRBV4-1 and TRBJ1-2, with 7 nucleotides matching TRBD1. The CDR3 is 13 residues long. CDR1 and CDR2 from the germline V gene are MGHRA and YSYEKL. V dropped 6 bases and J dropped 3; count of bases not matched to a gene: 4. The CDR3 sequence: CASRKTGDYGYTF. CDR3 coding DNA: TGCGCCAGCAGGAAAACAGGGGACTATGGCTACACCTTC.

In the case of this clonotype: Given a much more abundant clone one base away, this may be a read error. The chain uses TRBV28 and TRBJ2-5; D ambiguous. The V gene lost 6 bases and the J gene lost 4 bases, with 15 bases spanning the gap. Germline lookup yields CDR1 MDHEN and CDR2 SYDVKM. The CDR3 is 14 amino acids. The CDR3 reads CASSPFRDVETQYF. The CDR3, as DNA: TGTGCCAGCAGCCCTTTTAGGGATGTAGAGACCCAGTACTTC.

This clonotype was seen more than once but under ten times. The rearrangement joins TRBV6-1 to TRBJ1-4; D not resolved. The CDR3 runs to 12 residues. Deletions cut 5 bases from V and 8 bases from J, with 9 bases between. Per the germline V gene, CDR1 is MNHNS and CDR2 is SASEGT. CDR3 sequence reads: CASSPLREKLFF. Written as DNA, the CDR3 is TGTGCCAGCAGTCCCCTTAGGGAAAAACTGTTTTTT.

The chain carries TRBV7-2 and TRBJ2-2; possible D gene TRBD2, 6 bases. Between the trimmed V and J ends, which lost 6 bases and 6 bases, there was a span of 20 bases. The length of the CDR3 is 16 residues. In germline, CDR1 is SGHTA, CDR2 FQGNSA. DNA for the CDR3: TGTGCCAGCAGGGGGGGACTGGACCTGGGCCCCGGGGAGCTGTTTTTT. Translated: CASRGGLDLGPGELFF.

This CDR3 reads CASSYDRASGNTIYF. The DNA of the CDR3 is TGTGCCAGCAGTTACGACAGGGCCTCTGGAAACACCATATATTTT. This chain links TRBV12-3 or TRBV12-4 with TRBJ1-3; the match to TRBD1 covers 7 bases. This CDR3 spans 15 amino acids. Unmatched junction bases numbered 3, after V lost 4 bases and J lost 0 bases.

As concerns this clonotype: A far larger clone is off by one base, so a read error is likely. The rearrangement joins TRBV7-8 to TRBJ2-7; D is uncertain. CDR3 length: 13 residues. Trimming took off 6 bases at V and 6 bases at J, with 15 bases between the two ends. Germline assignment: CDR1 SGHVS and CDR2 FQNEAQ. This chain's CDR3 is CASRPSGFGEQYF. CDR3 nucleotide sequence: TGTGCCAGCAGGCCCTCCGGTTTTGGCGAGCAGTACTTC.

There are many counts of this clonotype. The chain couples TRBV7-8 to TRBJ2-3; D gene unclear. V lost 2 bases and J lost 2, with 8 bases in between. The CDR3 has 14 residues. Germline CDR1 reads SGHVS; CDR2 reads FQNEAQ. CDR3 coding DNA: TGTGCCAGCAGCTTAAGGCCCCCCACAGATACGCAGTATTTT. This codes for CASSLRPPTDTQYF.

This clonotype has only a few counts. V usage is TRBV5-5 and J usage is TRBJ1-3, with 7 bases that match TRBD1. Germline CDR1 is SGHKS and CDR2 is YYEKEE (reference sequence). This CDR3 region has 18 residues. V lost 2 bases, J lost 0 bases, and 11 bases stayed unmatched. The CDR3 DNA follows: TGTGCCAGCAGCTTACGCCCGGGACAGCCCCCCTCTGGAAACACCATATATTTT. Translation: CASSLRPGQPPSGNTIYF.

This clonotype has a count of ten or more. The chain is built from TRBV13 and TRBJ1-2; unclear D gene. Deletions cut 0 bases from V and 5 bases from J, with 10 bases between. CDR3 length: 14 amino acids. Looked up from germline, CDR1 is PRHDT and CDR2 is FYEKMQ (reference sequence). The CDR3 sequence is CASSLGNRLYGYTF. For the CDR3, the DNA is TGTGCCAGCAGCTTAGGGAATCGTTTATATGGCTACACCTTC. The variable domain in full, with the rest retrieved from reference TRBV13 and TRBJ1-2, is AAGVIQSPRHLIKEKRETATLKCYPIPRHDTVYWYQQGPGQDPQFLISFYEKMQSDKGSIPDRFSAQQFSDYHSELNMSSLELGDSALYFCASSLGNRLYGYTFGSGTRLTVV.

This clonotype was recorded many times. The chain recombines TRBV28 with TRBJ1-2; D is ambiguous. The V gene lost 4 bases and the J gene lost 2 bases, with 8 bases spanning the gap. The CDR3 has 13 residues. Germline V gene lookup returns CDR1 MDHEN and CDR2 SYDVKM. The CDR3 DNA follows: TGTGCCAGCAGTTCTACAGAAAACTATGGCTACACCTTC. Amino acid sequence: CASSSTENYGYTF.

The CDR3: CASKVTRNTGELFF. The DNA of the CDR3 is TGTGCCAGCAAAGTGACTAGGAACACCGGGGAGCTGTTTTTT. The chain combines TRBV27 with TRBJ2-2; D possibly corresponds to TRBD2 (6 bases). CDR3 length equals 14 residues. Germline V gene lookup returns CDR1 MNHEY and CDR2 SMNVEV (reference sequence). The V gene lost 7 bases and the J gene lost 1 base, with 10 bases spanning the gap.

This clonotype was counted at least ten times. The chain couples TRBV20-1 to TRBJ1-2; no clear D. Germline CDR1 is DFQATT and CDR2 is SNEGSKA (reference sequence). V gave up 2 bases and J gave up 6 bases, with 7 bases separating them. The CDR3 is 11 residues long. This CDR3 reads CSARLRHGYTF. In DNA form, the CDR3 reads TGCAGTGCTAGACTACGCCATGGCTACACCTTC.

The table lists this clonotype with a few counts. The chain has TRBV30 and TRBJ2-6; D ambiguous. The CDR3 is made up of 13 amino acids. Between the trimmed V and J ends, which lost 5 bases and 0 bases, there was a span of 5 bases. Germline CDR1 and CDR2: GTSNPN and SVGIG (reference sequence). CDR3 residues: CAWGTSGANVLTF. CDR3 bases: TGTGCCTGGGGAACCTCTGGGGCCAACGTCCTGACTTTC. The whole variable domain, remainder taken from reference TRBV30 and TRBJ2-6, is SQTIHQWPATLVQPVGSPLSLECTVEGTSNPNLYWYRQAAGRGLQLLFYSVGIGQISSEVPQNLSASRPQDRQFILSSKKLLLSDSGFYLCAWGTSGANVLTFGAGSRLTVL.